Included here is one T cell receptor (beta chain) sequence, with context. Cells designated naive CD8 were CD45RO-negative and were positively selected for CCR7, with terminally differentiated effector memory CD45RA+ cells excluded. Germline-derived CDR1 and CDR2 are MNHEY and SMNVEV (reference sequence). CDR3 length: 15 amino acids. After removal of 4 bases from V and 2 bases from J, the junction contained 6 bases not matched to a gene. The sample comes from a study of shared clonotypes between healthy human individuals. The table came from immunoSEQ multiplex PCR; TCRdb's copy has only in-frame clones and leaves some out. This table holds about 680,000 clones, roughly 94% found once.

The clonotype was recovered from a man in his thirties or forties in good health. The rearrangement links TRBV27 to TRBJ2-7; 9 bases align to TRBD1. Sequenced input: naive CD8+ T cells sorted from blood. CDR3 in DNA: TGTGCCAGCAGTTCCGGGACAGGGAGTGCCTACGAGCAGTACTTC. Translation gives CASSSGTGSAYEQYF.